This T cell receptor (beta chain) stems from a study of blood T cell repertoires in COVID-19. Study-level background: Samples of COVID-19 (acute and convalescent) were obtained from the United States, Italy and Spain. In each case, the material was cDNA or gDNA derived from T cells, B-cell-depleted T cells, or PBMCs.

Germline V gene data show CDR1 as SGHTA and CDR2 as FQGNSA. Germline trimming cut 4 bases from V and 4 bases from J; bases unmatched to any gene: 6. The CDR3 consists of 15 residues. Original processing methods: Scientists estimated how many nucleated cells there were by amplifying reference gene primers. Assay used: immunoSEQ multiplex PCR; TCRdb lists only in-frame clones, some missing. V and J calls and clone size follow that table, whereas D and trimming were derived from the DNA. The data show 180,000 or so clones, with around 87% seen just once and approximately 2.7% held by the top ten. The origin of this receptor is a man aged 40-49 years with active or convalescent COVID-19. Sequencing was performed on peripheral blood. This chain connects TRBV7-2 to TRBJ1-5; 8 bases agree with TRBD1. The DNA for the CDR3 is TGTGCCAGCAGCTCCCTGGGACAGGTTAATCAGCCCCAGCATTTT. Translated: CASSSLGQVNQPQHF. Together with reference TRBV7-2 and TRBJ1-5, the CDR3 gives the full variable domain: GAGVSQSPSNKVTEKGKDVELRCDPISGHTALYWYRQSLGQGLEFLIYFQGNSAPDKSGLPSDRFSAERTGGSVSTLTIQRTQQEDSAVYLCASSSLGQVNQPQHFGDGTRLSIL.